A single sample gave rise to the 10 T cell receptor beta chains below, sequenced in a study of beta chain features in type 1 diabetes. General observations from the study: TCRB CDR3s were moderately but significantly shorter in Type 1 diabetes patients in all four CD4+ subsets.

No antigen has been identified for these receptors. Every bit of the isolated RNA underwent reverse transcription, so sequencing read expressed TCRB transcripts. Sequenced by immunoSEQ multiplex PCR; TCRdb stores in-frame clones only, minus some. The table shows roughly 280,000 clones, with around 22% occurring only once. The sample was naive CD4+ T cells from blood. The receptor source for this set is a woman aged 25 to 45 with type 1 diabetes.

The CDR3 nucleotides read TGTGCCAGCAGTTACGGAGTTGGCTACACCTTC. It specifies CASSYGVGYTF. The gene calls are TRBV6-5 and TRBJ1-2; no definite D call. V lost 2 bases and J 7 bases, leaving 5 bases between the germline ends. CDR1 is MNHEY and CDR2 is SVGAGI in the germline V gene. The CDR3 has 11 amino acids.

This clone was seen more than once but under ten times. Written as DNA, the CDR3 is TGTGCCAGCAGCTCCAGGGGAGGGCGGAACTACTACGAGCAGTACTTC. Protein: CASSSRGGRNYYEQYF. The chain employs TRBV7-9 and TRBJ2-7, with D possibly matching TRBD2 (7 bases). Trimming pared 4 bases from V and 3 bases from J, leaving 19 bases between. Germline loops: CDR1 SEHNR, CDR2 FQNEAQ (reference sequence). CDR3 length: 16 residues.

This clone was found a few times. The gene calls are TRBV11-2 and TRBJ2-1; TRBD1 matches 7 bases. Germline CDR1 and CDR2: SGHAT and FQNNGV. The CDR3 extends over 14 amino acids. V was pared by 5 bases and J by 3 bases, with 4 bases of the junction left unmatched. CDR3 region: CASSPWDSYNEQFF. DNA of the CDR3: TGTGCCAGCAGCCCCTGGGACAGCTACAATGAGCAGTTCTTC.

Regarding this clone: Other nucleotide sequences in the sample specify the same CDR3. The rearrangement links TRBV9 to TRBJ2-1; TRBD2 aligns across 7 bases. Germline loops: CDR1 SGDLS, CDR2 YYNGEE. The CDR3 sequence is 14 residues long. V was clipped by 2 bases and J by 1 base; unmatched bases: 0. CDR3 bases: TGTGCCAGCAGCGTTAGCGGGTCCTACAATGAGCAGTTCTTC. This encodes CASSVSGSYNEQFF.

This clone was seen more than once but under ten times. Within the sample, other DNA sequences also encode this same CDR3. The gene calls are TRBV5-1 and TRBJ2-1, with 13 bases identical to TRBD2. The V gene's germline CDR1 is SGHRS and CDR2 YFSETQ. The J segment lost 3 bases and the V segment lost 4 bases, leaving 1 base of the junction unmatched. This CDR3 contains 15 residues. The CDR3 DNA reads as TGCGCCAGCAGCCGGACTAGCGGGAGCTACAATGAGCAGTTCTTC. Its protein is CASSRTSGSYNEQFF.

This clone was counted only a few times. CDR3 protein: CAWSVASGIYEQYF. The DNA of the CDR3 is TGTGCCTGGAGTGTGGCTAGCGGGATCTACGAGCAGTACTTC. V gene TRBV30 combines with J gene TRBJ2-7, with 9 bases matching TRBD2. Germline values: CDR1 GTSNPN, CDR2 SVGIG (reference sequence). There are 14 residues in the CDR3. The V segment lost 0 bases and the J segment 3 bases; nucleotides outside the gene matches: 3.

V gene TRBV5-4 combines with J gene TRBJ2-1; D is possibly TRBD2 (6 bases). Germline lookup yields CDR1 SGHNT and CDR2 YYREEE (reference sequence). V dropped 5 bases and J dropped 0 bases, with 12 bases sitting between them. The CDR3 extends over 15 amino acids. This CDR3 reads CASRRDSSSYNEQFF. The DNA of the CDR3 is TGTGCCAGCAGGCGGGACTCAAGCTCCTACAATGAGCAGTTCTTC.

The CDR3 loop reads CASRYKDSYQPQHF. CDR3 DNA sequence: TGTGCCAGCAGATACAAGGACAGTTATCAGCCCCAGCATTTT. The chain recombines TRBV7-3 with TRBJ1-5; D may be TRBD1 (6 bases). From germline, CDR1 is SGHTA and CDR2 FQGTGA. This CDR3 comprises 14 residues. V lost 6 bases and J 5 bases, leaving 14 bases between the germline ends. Full variable domain (missing parts from reference TRBV7-3 and TRBJ1-5): GAGVSQTPSNKVTEKGKYVELRCDPISGHTALYWYRQSLGQGPEFLIYFQGTGAADDSGLPNDRFFAVRPEGSVSTLKIQRTERGDSAVYLCASRYKDSYQPQHFGDGTRLSIL.

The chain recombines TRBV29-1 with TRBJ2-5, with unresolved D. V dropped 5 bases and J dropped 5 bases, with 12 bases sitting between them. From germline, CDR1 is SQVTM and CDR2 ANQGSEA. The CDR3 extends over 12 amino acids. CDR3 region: CSVLSPRETQYF. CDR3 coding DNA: TGCAGCGTTCTCTCCCCTCGGGAGACCCAGTACTTC.

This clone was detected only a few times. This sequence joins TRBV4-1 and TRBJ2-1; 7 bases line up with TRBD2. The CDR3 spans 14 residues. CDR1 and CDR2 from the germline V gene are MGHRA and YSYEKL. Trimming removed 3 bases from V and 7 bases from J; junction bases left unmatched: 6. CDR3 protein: CASSHYFSGNEQFF. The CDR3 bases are TGCGCCAGCAGCCACTATTTTAGCGGGAATGAGCAGTTCTTC.